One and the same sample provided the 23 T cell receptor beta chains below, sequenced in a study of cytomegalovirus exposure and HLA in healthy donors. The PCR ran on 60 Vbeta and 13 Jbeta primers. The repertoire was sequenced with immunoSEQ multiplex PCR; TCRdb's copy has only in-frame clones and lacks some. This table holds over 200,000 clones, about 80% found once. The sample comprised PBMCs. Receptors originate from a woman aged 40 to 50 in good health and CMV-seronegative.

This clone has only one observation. The CDR3 bases are TGTGCCAGTAGTATAGATGAGGAGGGGGGGGACACCGGGGAGCTGTTTTTT. Amino acids: CASSIDEEGGDTGELFF. The chain joins TRBV19 to TRBJ2-2; possibly TRBD2 for D (7 bases). The V end lost 0 bases, the J end lost 3 bases, and 14 bases lay between the germline ends. CDR1 and CDR2 (germline): LNHDA, SQIVND (reference sequence). The CDR3 loop spans 17 amino acids.

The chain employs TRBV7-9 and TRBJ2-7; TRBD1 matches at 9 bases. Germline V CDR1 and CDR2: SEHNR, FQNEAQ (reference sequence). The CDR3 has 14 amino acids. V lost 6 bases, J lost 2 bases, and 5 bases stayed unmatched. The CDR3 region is CASSWDRETYEQYF. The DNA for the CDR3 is TGTGCCAGCAGTTGGGACAGGGAAACCTACGAGCAGTACTTC. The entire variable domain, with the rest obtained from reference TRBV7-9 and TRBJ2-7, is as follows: DTGVSQNPRHKITKRGQNVTFRCDPISEHNRLYWYRQTLGQGPEFLTYFQNEAQLEKSRLLSDRFSAERPKGSFSTLEIQRTEQGDSAMYLCASSWDRETYEQYFGPGTRLTVT.

The CDR3: CASSATGVTGELFF. The CDR3 DNA is TGTGCCAGCAGCGCGACAGGGGTCACCGGGGAGCTGTTTTTT. This sequence joins TRBV14 and TRBJ2-2; TRBD1 matches at 8 bases. The CDR3 extends over 14 amino acids. Germline V gene sequence: CDR1 SGHDN, CDR2 FVKESK. Germline trimming cut 5 bases from V and 4 bases from J; bases unmatched to any gene: 3.

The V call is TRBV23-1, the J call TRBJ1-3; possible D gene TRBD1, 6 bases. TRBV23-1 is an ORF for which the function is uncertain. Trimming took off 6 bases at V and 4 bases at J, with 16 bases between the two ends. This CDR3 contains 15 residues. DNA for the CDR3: TGCGCCAGCAGCCGAGGACAGTCGTCCGGAAACACCATATATTTT. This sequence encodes CASSRGQSSGNTIYF.

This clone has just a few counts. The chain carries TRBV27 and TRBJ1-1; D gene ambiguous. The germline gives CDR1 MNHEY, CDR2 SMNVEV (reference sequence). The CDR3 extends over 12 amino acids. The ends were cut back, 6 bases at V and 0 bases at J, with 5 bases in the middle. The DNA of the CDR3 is TGTGCCAGCAGCGCAGTGAACACTGAAGCTTTCTTT. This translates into CASSAVNTEAFF.

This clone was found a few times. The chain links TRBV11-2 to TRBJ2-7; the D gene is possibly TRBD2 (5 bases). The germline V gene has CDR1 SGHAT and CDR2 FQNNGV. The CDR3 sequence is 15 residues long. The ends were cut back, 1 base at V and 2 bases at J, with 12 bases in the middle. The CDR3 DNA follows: TGTGCCAGCAGCTTAGGCGGGCACGGGGCCTACGAGCAGTACTTC. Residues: CASSLGGHGAYEQYF.

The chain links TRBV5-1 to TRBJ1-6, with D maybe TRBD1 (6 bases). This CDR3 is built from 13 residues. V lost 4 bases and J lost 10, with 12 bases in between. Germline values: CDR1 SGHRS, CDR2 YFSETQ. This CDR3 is CASSNAGDSPLHF. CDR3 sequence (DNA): TGCGCCAGCAGCAACGCAGGGGACTCACCCCTCCACTTT.

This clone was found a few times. CDR3 loop: CASSLEGQGAFSGANVLTF. Here the CDR3 DNA reads TGCGCCAGCAGCTTAGAGGGACAGGGGGCCTTCTCTGGGGCCAACGTCCTGACTTTC. This chain joins TRBV5-1 and TRBJ2-6, with 12 bases matching TRBD1. From germline, CDR1 is SGHRS and CDR2 YFSETQ. J lost 0 bases, V lost 2 bases, and 6 bases had no gene match. The CDR3 extends over 19 amino acids.

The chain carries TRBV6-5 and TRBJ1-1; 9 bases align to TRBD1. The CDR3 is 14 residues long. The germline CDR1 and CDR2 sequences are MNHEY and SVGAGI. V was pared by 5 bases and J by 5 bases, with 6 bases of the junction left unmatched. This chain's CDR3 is CASSVTGGWTEAFF. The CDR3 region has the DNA TGTGCCAGCAGTGTAACAGGGGGCTGGACTGAAGCTTTCTTT.

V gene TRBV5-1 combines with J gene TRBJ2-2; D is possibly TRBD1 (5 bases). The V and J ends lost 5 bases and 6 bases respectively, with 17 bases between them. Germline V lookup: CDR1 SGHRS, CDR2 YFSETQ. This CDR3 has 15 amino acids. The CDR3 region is CASRGDVGAPGELFF. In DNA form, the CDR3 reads TGCGCCAGCAGGGGTGATGTAGGGGCACCCGGGGAGCTGTTTTTT.

The CDR3 region has the DNA TGCGCCAGCAGCCAAGATAGGGGCGACTATGGCTACACCTTC. Translating gives CASSQDRGDYGYTF. This chain links TRBV4-1 with TRBJ1-2; D possibly corresponds to TRBD1 (5 bases). The CDR3 runs to 14 residues. V shed 0 bases and J shed 3 bases, with 8 bases lying between them. Looked up from germline, CDR1 is MGHRA and CDR2 is YSYEKL.

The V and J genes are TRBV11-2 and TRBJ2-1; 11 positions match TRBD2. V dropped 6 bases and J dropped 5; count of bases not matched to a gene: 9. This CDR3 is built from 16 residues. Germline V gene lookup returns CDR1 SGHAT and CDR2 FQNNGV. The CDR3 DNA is TGTGCCAGCAGAATAGCGGGGGGGGTCCTCAACAATGAGCAGTTCTTC. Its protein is CASRIAGGVLNNEQFF.

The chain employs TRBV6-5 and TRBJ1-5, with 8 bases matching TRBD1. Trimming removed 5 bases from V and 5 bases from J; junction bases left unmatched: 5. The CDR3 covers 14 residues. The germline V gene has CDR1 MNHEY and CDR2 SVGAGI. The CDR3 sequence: CASSPYRGDQPQHF. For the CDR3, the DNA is TGTGCCAGCAGTCCGTACAGGGGGGATCAGCCCCAGCATTTT.

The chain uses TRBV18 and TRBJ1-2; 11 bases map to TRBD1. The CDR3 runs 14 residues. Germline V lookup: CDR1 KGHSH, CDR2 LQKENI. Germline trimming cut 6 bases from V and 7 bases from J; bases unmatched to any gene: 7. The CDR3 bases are TGTGCCAGCTCGCCGAGGACAGGGGGCGGTGGCTACACCTTC. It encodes CASSPRTGGGGYTF.

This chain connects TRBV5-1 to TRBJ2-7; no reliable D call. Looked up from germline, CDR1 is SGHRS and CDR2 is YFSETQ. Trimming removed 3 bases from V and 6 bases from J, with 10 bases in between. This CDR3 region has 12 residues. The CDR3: CASSSNFLEQYF. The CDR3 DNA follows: TGCGCCAGCAGCTCGAACTTCCTCGAGCAGTACTTC.

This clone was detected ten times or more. In nucleotides, the CDR3 is TGTGCCAGCAGGGGTTTACAGGATAGCAATCAGCCCCAGCATTTT. It is translated as CASRGLQDSNQPQHF. This sequence joins TRBV2 and TRBJ1-5, with TRBD1 as a possible D gene (5 bases). The germline V and J ends were trimmed by 6 bases and 0 bases, with 12 bases remaining between them. CDR3 length: 15 residues. From germline, CDR1 is SNHLY and CDR2 FYNNEI. The variable domain in full, with the rest retrieved from reference TRBV2 and TRBJ1-5, is EPEVTQTPSHQVTQMGQEVILRCVPISNHLYFYWYRQILGQKVEFLVSFYNNEISEKSEIFDDQFSVERPDGSNFTLKIRSTKLEDSAMYFCASRGLQDSNQPQHFGDGTRLSIL.

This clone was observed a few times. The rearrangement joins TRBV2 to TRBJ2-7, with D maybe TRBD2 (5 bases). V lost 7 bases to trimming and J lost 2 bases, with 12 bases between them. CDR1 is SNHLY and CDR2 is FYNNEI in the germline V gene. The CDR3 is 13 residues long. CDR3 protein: CASMTDGTYEQYF. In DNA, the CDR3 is TGTGCCAGCATGACGGACGGGACCTACGAGCAGTACTTC.

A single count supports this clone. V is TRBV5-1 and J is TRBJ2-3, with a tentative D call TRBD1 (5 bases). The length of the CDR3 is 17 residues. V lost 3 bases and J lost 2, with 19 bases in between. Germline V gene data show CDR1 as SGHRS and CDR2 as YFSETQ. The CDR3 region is CASSSRNSRVFTDTQYF. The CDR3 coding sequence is TGCGCCAGCAGCTCCCGGAACAGCAGGGTCTTCACAGATACGCAGTATTTT.

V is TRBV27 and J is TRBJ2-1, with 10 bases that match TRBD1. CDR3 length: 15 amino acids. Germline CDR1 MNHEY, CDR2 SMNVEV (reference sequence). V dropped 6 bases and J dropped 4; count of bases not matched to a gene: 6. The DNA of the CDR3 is TGTGCCAGCAGGTCCGGGACAGGGGTTTACAATGAGCAGTTCTTC. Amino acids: CASRSGTGVYNEQFF.

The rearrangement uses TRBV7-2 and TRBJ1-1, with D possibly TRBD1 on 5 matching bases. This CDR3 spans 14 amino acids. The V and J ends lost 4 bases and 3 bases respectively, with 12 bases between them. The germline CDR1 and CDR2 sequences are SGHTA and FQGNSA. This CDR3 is CASSYPGGYTEAFF. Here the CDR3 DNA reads TGTGCCAGCAGCTATCCCGGGGGATACACTGAAGCTTTCTTT.

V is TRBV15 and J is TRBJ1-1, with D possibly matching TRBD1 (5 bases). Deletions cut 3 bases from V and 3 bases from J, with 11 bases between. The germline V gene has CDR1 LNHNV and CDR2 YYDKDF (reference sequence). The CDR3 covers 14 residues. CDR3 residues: CATSRDQGDTEAFF. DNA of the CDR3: TGTGCCACCAGCAGGGACCAGGGCGACACTGAAGCTTTCTTT.

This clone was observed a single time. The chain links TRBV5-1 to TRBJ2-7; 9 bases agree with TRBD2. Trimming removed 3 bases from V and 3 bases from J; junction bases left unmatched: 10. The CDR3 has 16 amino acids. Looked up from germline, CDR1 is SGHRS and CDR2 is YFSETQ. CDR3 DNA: TGCGCCAGCAGCTCTTTTATAGCGGGGGCCATCTACGAGCAGTACTTC. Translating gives CASSSFIAGAIYEQYF.

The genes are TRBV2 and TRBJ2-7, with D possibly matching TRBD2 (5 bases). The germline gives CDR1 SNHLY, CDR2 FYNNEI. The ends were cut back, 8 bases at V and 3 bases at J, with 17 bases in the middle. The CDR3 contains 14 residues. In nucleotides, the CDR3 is TGTGCCAGCCATCCGGACCCGCGGGTCTACGAGCAGTACTTC. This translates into CASHPDPRVYEQYF.